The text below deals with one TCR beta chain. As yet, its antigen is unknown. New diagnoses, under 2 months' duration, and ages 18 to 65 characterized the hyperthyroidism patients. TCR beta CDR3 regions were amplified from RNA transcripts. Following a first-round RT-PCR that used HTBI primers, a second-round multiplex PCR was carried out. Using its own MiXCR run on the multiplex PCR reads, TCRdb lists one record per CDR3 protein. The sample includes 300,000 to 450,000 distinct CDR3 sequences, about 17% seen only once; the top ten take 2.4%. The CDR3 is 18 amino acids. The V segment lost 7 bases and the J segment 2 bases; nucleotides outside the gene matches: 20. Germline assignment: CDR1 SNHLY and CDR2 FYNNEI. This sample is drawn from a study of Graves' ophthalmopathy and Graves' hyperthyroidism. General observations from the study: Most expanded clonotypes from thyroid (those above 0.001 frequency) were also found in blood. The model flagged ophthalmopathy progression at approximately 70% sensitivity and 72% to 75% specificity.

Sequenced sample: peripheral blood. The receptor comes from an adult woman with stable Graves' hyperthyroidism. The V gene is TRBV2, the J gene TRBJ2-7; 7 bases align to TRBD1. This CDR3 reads CASTLQKQGPPVTYEQYF. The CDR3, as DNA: TGTGCCAGCACCCTACAAAAACAGGGGCCTCCGGTGACCTACGAGCAGTACTTC.